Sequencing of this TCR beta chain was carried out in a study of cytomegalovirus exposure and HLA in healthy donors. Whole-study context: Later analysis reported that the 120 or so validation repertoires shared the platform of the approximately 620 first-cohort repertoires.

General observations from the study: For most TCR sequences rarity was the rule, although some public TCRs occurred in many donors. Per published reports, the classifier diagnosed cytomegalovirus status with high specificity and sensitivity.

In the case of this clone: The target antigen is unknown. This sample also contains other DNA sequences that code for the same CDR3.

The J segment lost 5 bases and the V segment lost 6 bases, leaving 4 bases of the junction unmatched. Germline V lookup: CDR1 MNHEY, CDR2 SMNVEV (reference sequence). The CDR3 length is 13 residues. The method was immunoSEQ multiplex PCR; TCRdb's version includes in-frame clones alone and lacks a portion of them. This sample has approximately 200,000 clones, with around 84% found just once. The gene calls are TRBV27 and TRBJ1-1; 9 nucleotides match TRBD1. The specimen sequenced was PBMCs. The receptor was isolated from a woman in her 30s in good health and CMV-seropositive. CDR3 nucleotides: TGTGCCAGCAGGGGACAGGGAGGTACTGAAGCTTTCTTT. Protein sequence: CASRGQGGTEAFF.